The rows below give T cell receptor beta chains drawn from one sample of a study of T-cell reconstitution after alpha-beta-depleted transplantation in children. TCRdb re-analysed the PCR reads in MiXCR, keeping a single row per CDR3 protein. The sample lists 60,000 to 100,000 distinct CDR3 sequences; around 18% were seen once. Sequencing was performed on PBMCs, mostly from graft donor cells, taken 360 days after TCRalphabeta/CD19-depleted stem cell transplant. The receptor set was obtained from a male patient aged 2 to 10 who had a stem cell transplant for acute lymphoblastic leukemia, so the T cells may come from the graft donor. The CDR3 runs from the conserved cysteine through the conserved F or W. D genes are given only for firm matches. Only part of the rows carry a size: once, few, many, or a class if the clone is expanded.

TRBV4-2	.	14	.	TRBJ2-5	CASSQGRLQETQYF	TGTGCCAGCAGCCAAGGACGGCTCCAAGAGACCCAGTACTTC
TRBV6-5	TRBD2	15	.	TRBJ2-7	CASSYSSSGTYEQYF	TGTGCCAGCAGTTACTCTTCTAGCGGGACCTACGAGCAGTACTTC
TRBV5-1	.	14	many	TRBJ1-4	CASSLAGRVEKLFF	TGCGCCAGCAGCTTGGCCGGCAGAGTAGAAAAACTGTTTTTT
TRBV11-3	.	14	.	TRBJ2-7	CASSPDGERYEQYF	TGTGCCAGCAGCCCGGACGGAGAACGCTACGAGCAGTACTTC
TRBV9	TRBD1	15	few	TRBJ1-1	CASSVSPTGGTEAFF	TGTGCCAGCAGCGTCTCCCCAACAGGGGGCACTGAAGCTTTCTTT
TRBV28	TRBD2	17	.	TRBJ2-3	CASSSAGLAGVTDTQYF	TGTGCCAGCAGTTCCGCCGGACTAGCGGGGGTCACAGATACGCAGTATTTT
TRBV2	.	13	.	TRBJ2-1	CASKGTHLTEQFF	TGTGCCAGCAAAGGCACTCACCTAACGGAGCAGTTCTTC
TRBV7-9	.	15	.	TRBJ2-6	CASTLGVSGANVLTF	TGTGCCAGCACCCTGGGCGTCTCTGGGGCCAACGTCCTGACTTTC
TRBV7-2	.	16	.	TRBJ2-5	CASSLIRWNGKETQYF	TGTGCCAGCAGCTTAATACGGTGGAACGGGAAAGAGACCCAGTACTTC
TRBV2	TRBD1	13	few	TRBJ1-5	CASAGTGDQPQHF	TGTGCCAGCGCCGGGACAGGGGATCAGCCCCAGCATTTT
TRBV11-1	TRBD2	18	.	TRBJ2-1	CASSLAGTSGRDYNEQFF	TGTGCCAGCAGCTTAGCCGGGACTAGCGGGAGGGACTACAATGAGCAGTTCTTC
TRBV10-3	TRBD1	15	few	TRBJ2-7	CAISERGGRVHEQYF	TGTGCCATCAGTGAGCGAGGGGGCAGGGTCCACGAGCAGTACTTC
TRBV5-1	.	12	.	TRBJ2-5	CASSSYRETQYF	TGCGCCAGCAGCAGCTACAGAGAGACCCAGTACTTC
TRBV7-8	.	17	.	TRBJ2-3	CASSPSPAGVSTDTQYF	TGTGCCAGCAGCCCGTCCCCCGCAGGGGTGAGCACAGATACGCAGTATTTT
TRBV5-1	.	14	.	TRBJ1-4	CASSLEGVSEKLFF	TGCGCCAGCAGCTTGGAGGGCGTAAGCGAAAAACTGTTTTTT
TRBV3-1	TRBD2	15	few	TRBJ2-5	CASSQTSGSIETQYF	TGTGCCAGCAGCCAAACTAGCGGGAGTATTGAGACCCAGTACTTC
TRBV20-1	.	13	few	TRBJ2-7	CSARAPNGYEQYF	TGCAGTGCTAGGGCCCCCAACGGCTACGAGCAGTACTTC
TRBV10-1	.	14	many	TRBJ2-1	CASSKSGSYNEQFF	TGCGCCAGCAGTAAGAGCGGGTCCTACAATGAGCAGTTCTTC
TRBV4-2	TRBD1	17	many	TRBJ2-1	CASSLRQGRSSYNEQFF	TGTGCCAGCAGCCTCAGACAGGGCAGGAGCTCCTACAATGAGCAGTTCTTC
TRBV12-3/TRBV12-4	.	14	.	TRBJ1-2	CASSLNGGINGYTF	TGTGCCAGCAGTTTGAACGGGGGGATCAATGGCTACACCTTC
TRBV15	TRBD2	16	.	TRBJ2-7	CATSRDPRLAGEEQYF	TGTGCCACCAGCAGAGATCCGCGACTAGCGGGAGAGGAGCAGTACTTC
TRBV7-9	TRBD2	17	.	TRBJ2-1	CASSLLAGEFGPDEQFF	TGTGCCAGCAGCTTACTAGCGGGAGAATTTGGTCCCGATGAGCAGTTCTTC
TRBV7-2	TRBD2	15	.	TRBJ2-1	CASSLAGGVYNEQFF	TGTGCCAGCAGCCTAGCGGGAGGGGTATACAATGAGCAGTTCTTC
TRBV3-1	TRBD2	19	few	TRBJ2-2	CASSQDWERGFGNTGELFF	TGTGCCAGCAGCCAAGATTGGGAGCGGGGTTTCGGGAACACCGGGGAGCTGTTTTTT
TRBV5-6	.	14	few	TRBJ2-3	CASSLAMGSDTQYF	TGTGCCAGCAGCTTGGCCATGGGGTCAGATACGCAGTATTTT
TRBV7-8	.	15	.	TRBJ2-5	CASSSRETKQETQYF	TGTGCCAGCAGCTCACGAGAGACAAAGCAAGAGACCCAGTACTTC
TRBV4-1	TRBD2	20	.	TRBJ2-4	CASSQDYRLAGTLAKNIQYF	TGCGCCAGCAGCCAAGATTATAGACTAGCGGGAACTCTAGCCAAAAACATTCAGTACTTC
TRBV20-1	.	16	.	TRBJ2-5	CSAADREGVIRETQYF	TGCAGTGCGGCGGACAGGGAGGGCGTTATTAGGGAGACCCAGTACTTC
TRBV7-2	TRBD2	14	.	TRBJ2-3	CASSLTSATDTQYF	TGTGCCAGCAGCTTGACTAGCGCCACAGATACGCAGTATTTT
TRBV11-3	.	14	.	TRBJ2-7	CASRSPDIPYEQYF	TGTGCCAGCAGATCACCGGACATCCCCTACGAGCAGTACTTC
TRBV12-1	.	14	few	TRBJ2-5	CASSVQGTVKTQYF	TGTGCCAGCAGCGTCCAGGGTACGGTAAAGACCCAGTACTTC
TRBV5-1	TRBD2	17	few	TRBJ2-4	CASSLASREGSWNIQYF	TGCGCCAGCAGCTTGGCTTCGCGGGAGGGCTCGTGGAACATTCAGTACTTC
TRBV12-3/TRBV12-4	TRBD1	15	few	TRBJ1-5	CASSYDRAVNQPQHF	TGTGCCAGCAGCTATGACAGGGCCGTCAATCAGCCCCAGCATTTT
TRBV5-1	TRBD2	16	few	TRBJ2-7	CASSLVGLAEAYEQYF	TGCGCCAGCAGCTTGGTCGGACTAGCGGAAGCCTACGAGCAGTACTTC
TRBV6-5	.	16	few	TRBJ1-6	CASSYSWWARPLPLHF	TGTGCCAGCAGTTACTCGTGGTGGGCGCGACCCTTACCCCTCCACTTT
TRBV5-1	.	17	few	TRBJ2-7	CASSLIPGTFSSYEQYF	TGCGCCAGCAGCTTGATTCCTGGGACTTTCAGCTCCTACGAGCAGTACTTC
TRBV12-3/TRBV12-4	.	13	many	TRBJ2-5	CASSLSGKAGQYF	TGTGCCAGCAGTTTATCGGGGAAGGCAGGCCAGTACTTC
TRBV7-9	.	13	.	TRBJ2-5	CASSLFLAETQYF	TGTGCCAGCAGCTTATTCTTGGCGGAGACCCAGTACTTC
TRBV12-3/TRBV12-4	.	14	.	TRBJ1-2	CASSLEQIRGRDTF	TGTGCCAGCAGTTTAGAACAGATCAGGGGCCGAGACACCTTC
TRBV10-3	TRBD2	19	few	TRBJ2-1	CAIAGTSGRLKGSYNEQFF	TGTGCCATCGCGGGGACTAGCGGGAGGTTAAAGGGATCCTACAATGAGCAGTTCTTC
TRBV10-3	TRBD1	16	.	TRBJ2-5	CAISESPTGAQETQYF	TGTGCCATCAGTGAGTCTCCGACAGGGGCCCAAGAGACCCAGTACTTC
TRBV3-1	TRBD2	13	few	TRBJ2-1	CASSQAGTSRQFF	TGTGCCAGCAGCCAAGCCGGGACTAGTAGGCAGTTCTTC
TRBV4-2	.	13	.	TRBJ2-7	CASSQDPNYEQYF	TGTGCCAGCAGCCAAGACCCGAACTACGAGCAGTACTTC
TRBV5-1	.	13	few	TRBJ2-7	CASSLPATYEQYF	TGCGCCAGCAGCTTGCCAGCTACCTACGAGCAGTACTTC
TRBV12-3/TRBV12-4	.	15	few	TRBJ2-1	CASSSALQVGNEQFF	TGTGCCAGCAGTTCTGCCCTGCAAGTGGGCAATGAGCAGTTCTTC
TRBV12-3/TRBV12-4	.	13	few	TRBJ2-7	CASSSGDSYEQYF	TGTGCCAGCAGTTCGGGGGACAGCTACGAGCAGTACTTC
TRBV20-1	TRBD2	16	few	TRBJ2-5	CSARDPRAGGRETQYF	TGCAGTGCTAGAGATCCCCGAGCGGGAGGGCGAGAGACCCAGTACTTC
TRBV10-3	TRBD1	13	.	TRBJ1-3	CATRTGTGNTIYF	TGTGCCACCCGGACAGGGACTGGAAACACCATATATTTT
TRBV10-3	TRBD1	23	.	TRBJ2-4	CAISESRDGRETGGGLAKNIQYF	TGTGCCATCAGTGAGTCGAGGGACGGGAGAGAGACAGGGGGCGGTCTAGCCAAAAACATTCAGTACTTC
TRBV12-3/TRBV12-4	.	15	many	TRBJ2-2	CASSFESLNTGELFF	TGTGCCAGCAGTTTTGAGTCGCTGAACACCGGGGAGCTGTTTTTT
TRBV15	.	16	.	TRBJ2-5	CATSRDPWVLQETQYF	TGTGCCACCAGCAGAGATCCTTGGGTACTCCAAGAGACCCAGTACTTC
TRBV21-1	.	19	few	TRBJ2-7	CASSKARVRTSGRGCEQYF	TGTGCCAGCAGCAAAGCGAGGGTGAGGACTAGCGGGAGAGGGTGTGAGCAGTACTTC
TRBV10-1	.	14	few	TRBJ2-2	CASRGTGNTGELFF	TGCGCCAGCAGAGGCACAGGGAACACCGGGGAGCTGTTTTTT
TRBV20-1	TRBD2	15	few	TRBJ2-1	CSYPRAGLATNEQFF	TGCAGTTATCCCCGCGCAGGACTAGCGACAAATGAGCAGTTCTTC
TRBV5-1	TRBD2	16	few	TRBJ2-1	CASSLVGLAGGNEQFF	TGCGCCAGCAGCTTGGTGGGACTAGCGGGAGGCAATGAGCAGTTCTTC
TRBV12-3/TRBV12-4	TRBD2	16	.	TRBJ2-7	CASSLGAGLAGYEQYF	TGTGCCAGCAGTTTAGGGGCAGGTCTAGCGGGTTACGAGCAGTACTTC
TRBV12-3/TRBV12-4	.	11	few	TRBJ2-5	CASSLGATQYF	TGTGCCAGCAGTTTGGGCGCTACCCAGTACTTC
TRBV6-2/TRBV6-3	.	15	few	TRBJ1-1	CASSPPARRQAEAFF	TGTGCCAGCAGTCCCCCGGCAAGGCGGCAAGCTGAAGCTTTCTTT
TRBV6-1	.	16	many	TRBJ1-2	CASNPNPREGGYGYTF	TGTGCCAGCAACCCGAATCCTCGGGAGGGGGGCTATGGCTACACCTTC